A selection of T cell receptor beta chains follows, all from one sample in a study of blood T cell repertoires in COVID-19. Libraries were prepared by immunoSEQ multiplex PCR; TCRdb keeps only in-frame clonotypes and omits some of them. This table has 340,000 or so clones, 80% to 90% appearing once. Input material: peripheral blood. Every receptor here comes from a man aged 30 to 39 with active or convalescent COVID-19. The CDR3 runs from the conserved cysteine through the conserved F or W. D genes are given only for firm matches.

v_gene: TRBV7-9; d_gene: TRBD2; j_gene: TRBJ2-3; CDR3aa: CASRAGKVPDTQYF
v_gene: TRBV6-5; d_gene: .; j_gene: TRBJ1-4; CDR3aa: CASGGAAENEKLFF
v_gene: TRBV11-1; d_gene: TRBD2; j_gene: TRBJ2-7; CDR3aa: CASSPLGLAGGQEQYF
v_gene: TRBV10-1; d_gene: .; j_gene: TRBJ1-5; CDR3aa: CASTVGGLDQPQHF
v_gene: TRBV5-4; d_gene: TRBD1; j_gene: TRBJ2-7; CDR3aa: CASSLVGQGRREQYF
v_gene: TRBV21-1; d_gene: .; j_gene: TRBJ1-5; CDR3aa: CASYDRGALDQPQHF
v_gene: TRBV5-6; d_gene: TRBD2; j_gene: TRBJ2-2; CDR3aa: CASRGGLAGRTGELFF
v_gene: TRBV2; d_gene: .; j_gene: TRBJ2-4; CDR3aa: CASSEGGVVQYF
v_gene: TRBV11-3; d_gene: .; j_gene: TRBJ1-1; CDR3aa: CASSLDGVNTEAFF
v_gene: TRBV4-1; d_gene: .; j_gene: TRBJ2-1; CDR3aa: CASSHDRRATYNEQFF
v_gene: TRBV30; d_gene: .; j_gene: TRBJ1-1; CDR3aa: CSLFRTGSSEAFF
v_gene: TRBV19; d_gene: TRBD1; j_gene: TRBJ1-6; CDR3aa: CASSTDREVSPLHF
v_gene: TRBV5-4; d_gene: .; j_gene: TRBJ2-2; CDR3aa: CASSPGGSTPQGGELFF
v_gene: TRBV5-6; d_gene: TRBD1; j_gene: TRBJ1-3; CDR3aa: CASSRTGPGNTIYF
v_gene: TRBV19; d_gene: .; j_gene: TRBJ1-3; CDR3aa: CASSTQSSGNTIYF
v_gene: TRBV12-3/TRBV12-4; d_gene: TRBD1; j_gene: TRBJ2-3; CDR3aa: CASSPPTGRQYF
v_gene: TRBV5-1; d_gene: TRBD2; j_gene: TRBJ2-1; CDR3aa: CASSLVREGHNEQFF
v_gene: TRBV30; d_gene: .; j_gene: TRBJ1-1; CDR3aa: CAWNGDYTEAFF
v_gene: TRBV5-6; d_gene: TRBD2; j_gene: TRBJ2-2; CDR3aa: CASSPAGGAGELFF
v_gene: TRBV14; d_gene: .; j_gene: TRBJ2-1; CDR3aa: CASSQAGSNEQFF
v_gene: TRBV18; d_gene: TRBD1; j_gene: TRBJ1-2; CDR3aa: CASSPGTGTHQGYTF
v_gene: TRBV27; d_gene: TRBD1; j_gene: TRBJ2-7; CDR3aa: CASSTYPGQGYEQYF
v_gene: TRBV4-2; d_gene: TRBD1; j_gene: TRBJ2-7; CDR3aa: CASSLDRGSHEQYF
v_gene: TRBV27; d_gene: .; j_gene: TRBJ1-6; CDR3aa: CASRPSSYNSPLHF
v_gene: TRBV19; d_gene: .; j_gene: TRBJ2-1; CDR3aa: CASSIETSSTPYNEQFF
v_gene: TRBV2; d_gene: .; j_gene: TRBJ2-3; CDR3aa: CASSLRSPQGRDTQYF
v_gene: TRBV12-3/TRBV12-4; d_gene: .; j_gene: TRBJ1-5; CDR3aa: CASSLPSQPQHF
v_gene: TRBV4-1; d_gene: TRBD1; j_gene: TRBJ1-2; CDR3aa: CASSQGRRQGDRSYGYTF
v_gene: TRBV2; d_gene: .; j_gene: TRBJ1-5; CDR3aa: CASLDSRASNQPQHF
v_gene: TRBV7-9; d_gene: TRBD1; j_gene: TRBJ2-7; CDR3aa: CASSSDRERYEQYF
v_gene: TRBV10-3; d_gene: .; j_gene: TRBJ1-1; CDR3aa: CAIGAVFSEAFF
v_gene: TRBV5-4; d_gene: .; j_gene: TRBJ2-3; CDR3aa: CASSSFGADTQYF
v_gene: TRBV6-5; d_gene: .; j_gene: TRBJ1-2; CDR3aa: CASRPAPYGGYTF
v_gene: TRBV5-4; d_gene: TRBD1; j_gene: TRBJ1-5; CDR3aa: CASSVGTGQNQPQHF
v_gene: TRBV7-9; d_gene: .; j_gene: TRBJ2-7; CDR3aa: CASSLKGTYEQYF
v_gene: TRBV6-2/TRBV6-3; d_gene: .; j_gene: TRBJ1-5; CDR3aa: CASSYLSSGSNQPQHF
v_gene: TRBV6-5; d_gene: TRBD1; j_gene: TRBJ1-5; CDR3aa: CASSSTGDTSQHF
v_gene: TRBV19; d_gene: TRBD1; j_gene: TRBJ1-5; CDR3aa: CASSEDRGGQPQHF
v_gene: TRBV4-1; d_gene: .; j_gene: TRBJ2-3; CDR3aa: CASSRTAGITDTQYF